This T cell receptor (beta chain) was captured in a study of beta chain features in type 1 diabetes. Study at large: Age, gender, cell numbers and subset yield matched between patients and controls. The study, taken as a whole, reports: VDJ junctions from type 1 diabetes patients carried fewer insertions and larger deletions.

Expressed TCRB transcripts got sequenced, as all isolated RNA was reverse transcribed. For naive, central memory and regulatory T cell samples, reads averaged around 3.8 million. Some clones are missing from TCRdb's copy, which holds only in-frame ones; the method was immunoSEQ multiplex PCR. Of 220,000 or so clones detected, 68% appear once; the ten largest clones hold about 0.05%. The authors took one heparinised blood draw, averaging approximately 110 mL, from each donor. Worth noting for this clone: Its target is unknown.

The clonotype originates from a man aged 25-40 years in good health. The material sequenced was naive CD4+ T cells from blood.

CDR3 DNA sequence: TGTGCCAGCAGTTTACCAGGCCTTTACGAGCAGTACTTC. This translates into CASSLPGLYEQYF. The chain employs TRBV27 and TRBJ2-7, with no clear D. CDR1 is MNHEY and CDR2 is SMNVEV in the germline V gene (reference sequence). The CDR3 runs to 13 residues. The germline V and J ends were trimmed by 2 bases and 4 bases, with 9 bases remaining between them.